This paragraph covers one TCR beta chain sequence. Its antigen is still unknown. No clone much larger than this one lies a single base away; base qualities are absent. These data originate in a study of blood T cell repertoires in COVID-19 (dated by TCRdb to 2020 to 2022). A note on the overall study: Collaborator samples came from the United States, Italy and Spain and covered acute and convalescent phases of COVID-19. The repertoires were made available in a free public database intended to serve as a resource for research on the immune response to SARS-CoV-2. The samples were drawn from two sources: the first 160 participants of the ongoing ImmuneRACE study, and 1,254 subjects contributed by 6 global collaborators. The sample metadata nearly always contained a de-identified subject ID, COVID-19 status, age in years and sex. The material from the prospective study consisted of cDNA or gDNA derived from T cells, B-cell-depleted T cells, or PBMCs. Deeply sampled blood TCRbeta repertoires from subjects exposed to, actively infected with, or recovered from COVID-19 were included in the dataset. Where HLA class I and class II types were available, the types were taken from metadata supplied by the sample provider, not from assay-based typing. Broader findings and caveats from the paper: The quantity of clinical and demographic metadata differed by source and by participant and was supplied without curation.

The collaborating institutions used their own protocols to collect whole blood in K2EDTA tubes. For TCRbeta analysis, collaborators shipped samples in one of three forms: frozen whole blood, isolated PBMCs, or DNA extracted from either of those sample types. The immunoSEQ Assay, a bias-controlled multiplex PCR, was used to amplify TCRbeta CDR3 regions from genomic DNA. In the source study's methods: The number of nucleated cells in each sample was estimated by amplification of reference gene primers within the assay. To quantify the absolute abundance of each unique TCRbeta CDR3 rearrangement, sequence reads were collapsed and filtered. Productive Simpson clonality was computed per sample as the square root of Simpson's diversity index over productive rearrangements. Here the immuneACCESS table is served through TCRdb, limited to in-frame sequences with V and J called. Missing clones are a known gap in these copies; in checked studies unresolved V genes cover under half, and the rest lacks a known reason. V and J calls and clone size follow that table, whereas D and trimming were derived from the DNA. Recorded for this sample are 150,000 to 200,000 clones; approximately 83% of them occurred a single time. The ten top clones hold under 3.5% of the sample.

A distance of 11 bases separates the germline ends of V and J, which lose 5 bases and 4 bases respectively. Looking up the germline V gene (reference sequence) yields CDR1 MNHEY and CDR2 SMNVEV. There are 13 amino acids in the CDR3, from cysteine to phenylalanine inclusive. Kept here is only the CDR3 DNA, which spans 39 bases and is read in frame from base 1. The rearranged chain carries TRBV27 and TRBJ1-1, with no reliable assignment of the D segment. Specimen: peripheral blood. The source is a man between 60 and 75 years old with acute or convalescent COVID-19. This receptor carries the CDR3 CASSLVEGTEAFF. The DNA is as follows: TGTGCCAGCAGTCTGGTGGAGGGCACTGAAGCTTTCTTT.